This T cell receptor (beta chain) originates from a study of blood T cells in healthy people across ages (dated by TCRdb to 2013 to 2016). With respect to the entire study: In model experiments, template switching captured about one uniquely barcoded TCR beta cDNA molecule for every two T cells. To avoid experimental bias, donors of different ages were randomly spread across the sequencing lanes. Two additional independent replicas of 1 million unique cDNA reads from the same blood draw were analyzed for two donors (one aged 18 to 30 and one aged 80 or older). Four age groups were formed from the donors: young (average approximately 17 years), middle-aged (less than 40), aged (about 62) and long-lived (about 75). The study measured age-related changes in TCR beta repertoire diversity using deep sequencing normalized with unique cDNA molecular identifiers. The investigation overall reported the following: Donor CMV infection status was unknown, potentially confounding age-related changes in expanded clonotypes. Since profiling was done on bulk unsorted PBMCs, naive and antigen-experienced compartments could not be conclusively compared. Compared with the aged group, the long-lived group had more naive CD4+ T cells, fewer expanded clones and increased TCR diversity, suggesting age selection. Estimates of total diversity from one million sequenced T cells were regarded as lower bounds and underestimates. There was a strong correlation between observed TCR beta diversity and the percentage of naive T cells measured by flow cytometry. As age increased, observed TCR beta diversity per million T cells dropped in a roughly linear way, and a significant reduction was already evident by age about 40.

Receptor libraries were prepared by 5' RACE. TCRdb names Illumina HiSeq 2500 as the instrument used. A second 7 to 11 cycle PCR used a sample-barcoded 5' primer and a J-beta primer mix. A template-switch 5' adaptor carrying 12 random nucleotides introduced a unique molecular identifier onto each TCR beta cDNA molecule. Each sample yielded at least 2.5 million CDR3-containing paired-end reads. The Mint cDNA synthesis kit, primed by a TRBC-specific oligonucleotide, was used to synthesize first-strand cDNA from all RNA. Following uracil-DNA glycosylase treatment, all cDNA underwent a first 18-cycle PCR with the universal primers M1SS and BC2_uni_R. The paper's processing steps were these. For normalization, 1 million high-quality reads were randomly selected from each sample, with every read carrying a distinct molecular identifier. Reads sharing molecular identifiers were discarded rather than binned into consensus sequences. MiTCR, set to a Q25 quality threshold and the strictest error-elimination algorithm, was used for CDR3 identification, clonotype clustering and error correction. A nonparametric unseen species model using Euler transformation provided a lower-bound estimate of total TCR beta diversity. The public reads were reanalyzed by TCRdb: fastp trimming at Q25, MiXCR alignment, in-frame beta chains only. Rows merge per CDR3 protein into single entries with the most common DNA and genes. The V and J calls reflect TCRdb's pipeline rather than the authors' work. The sample table lists hundreds of thousands of distinct CDR3 sequences, 45% to 50% of them with a count of one. Approximately 32% of the sample goes to the ten largest clones.

Concerning this clonotype itself: Its antigen has not been determined. Base-call qualities are not available, and no considerably larger clone is one nucleotide away.

The donors were some 39 Caucasian individuals from Russia, aged roughly 6 to 100 years, who were systemically healthy. Each donor gave ten milliliters of peripheral blood, drawn into EDTA-treated Vacutainer tubes. Ficoll-Paque density-gradient centrifugation was used to isolate PBMCs, with at least 6 million per sample. Trizol reagent was used to extract total RNA from the PBMCs, yielding at least 5.5 micrograms per sample. For every donor, an aliquot of PBMCs went through flow cytometry to measure the percentages of naive CD45RAhigh/CD27high T cells. In the germline V gene, CDR1 corresponds to MDHEN and CDR2 to SYDVKM. The CDR3 spans 16 residues, from the cysteine through the phenylalanine. Solely the CDR3 DNA is kept, with 48 bases framed from the first base.

The chain couples TRBV28 to TRBJ2-5, with 12 central nucleotides matching TRBD2. The better agreement between TRBJ2-7 and the DNA end casts doubt on the J call. This sequence originates from a woman aged 55 to 70 in good health. Sequenced material: blood. CDR3 protein: CASTTRTSGISYEQYF. The DNA is TGTGCCAGCACCACCCGGACTAGCGGGATCTCCTACGAGCAGTACTTC.